This T cell receptor (beta chain) was recovered during a study of blood T cells in healthy people across ages. Study-level findings and limits: Roughly linear declines in TCR beta diversity per million T cells occurred with age.

About this clonotype itself: No antigen is known for it.

Trimming shortened V by 6 bases and J by 6 bases, and 12 bases separated the two germline ends. CDR3 length: 12 amino acids. Germline values: CDR1 SGDLS, CDR2 YYNGEE. Combining a sample-barcoded 5' primer with a J-beta primer mix, a second PCR ran for roughly 7 to 12 cycles. Template switching added a 12-random-nucleotide identifier to every cDNA molecule. Each CDR3 protein gets one entry after TCRdb re-called the 5' RACE reads with MiXCR. The table shows around 1.1 million distinct CDR3 sequences, with around two fifths occurring only once. The sample taken for sequencing was blood. The chain is built from TRBV9 and TRBJ1-2; D ambiguous. The source is a man between 18 and 29 years old in good health. The CDR3 DNA reads as TGTGCCAGCACGGGAAAAGGCGATGGCTACACCTTC. Translating it yields CASTGKGDGYTF.